These T cell receptor beta chains were read from a single sample in a study of cytomegalovirus exposure and HLA in healthy donors. Measured with immunoSEQ multiplex PCR; TCRdb has only the in-frame clones, and not every one. The sample contains about 71,000 clones, less than 95% of which appear only once. The specimen sequenced was PBMCs. The receptor set was obtained from a young woman in good health and CMV-seronegative. The CDR3 runs from the conserved cysteine through the conserved F or W. Fields, in order: CDR3 protein, V gene, J gene.

CDR3aa: CASSLDLVDTQYF
v_gene: TRBV11-2
j_gene: TRBJ2-3

CDR3aa: CASSYSEHSETQYF
v_gene: TRBV6-5
j_gene: TRBJ2-5

CDR3aa: CASSLRENTEAFF
v_gene: TRBV11-2
j_gene: TRBJ1-1

CDR3aa: CASSLARGVEAFF
v_gene: TRBV7-6
j_gene: TRBJ1-1

CDR3aa: CASSLGTRGQETQYF
v_gene: TRBV7-8
j_gene: TRBJ2-5

CDR3aa: CSLRQGHEQYF
v_gene: TRBV29-1
j_gene: TRBJ2-7

CDR3aa: CATSREGASEAFF
v_gene: TRBV15
j_gene: TRBJ1-1

CDR3aa: CASSGTDGNQPQHF
v_gene: TRBV6-1
j_gene: TRBJ1-5

CDR3aa: CASSYRVRNYGYTF
v_gene: TRBV4-1
j_gene: TRBJ1-2

CDR3aa: CASSEGRVEQFF
v_gene: TRBV2
j_gene: TRBJ2-1

CDR3aa: CASSRRGGRGEKLFF
v_gene: TRBV7-2
j_gene: TRBJ1-4

CDR3aa: CASSNRGDTQYF
v_gene: TRBV7-3
j_gene: TRBJ2-3

CDR3aa: CASSAPSRDRVYF
v_gene: TRBV5-4
j_gene: TRBJ2-5

CDR3aa: CASSPPLLAGVPYEQYF
v_gene: TRBV28
j_gene: TRBJ2-7

CDR3aa: CASSWMVAGGTDTQYF
v_gene: TRBV11-2
j_gene: TRBJ2-3

CDR3aa: CASSLTTGTEAFF
v_gene: TRBV7-2
j_gene: TRBJ1-1

CDR3aa: CASRQGDQPQHF
v_gene: TRBV25-1
j_gene: TRBJ1-5

CDR3aa: CASSPGTGVSQPQHF
v_gene: TRBV19
j_gene: TRBJ1-5

CDR3aa: CASSLGVSNQPQHF
v_gene: TRBV5-1
j_gene: TRBJ1-5

CDR3aa: CASSPFSGRAGETQYF
v_gene: TRBV28
j_gene: TRBJ2-5

CDR3aa: CASSPRTSGGATDTQYF
v_gene: TRBV5-4
j_gene: TRBJ2-3

CDR3aa: CASTLGQGEEKLFF
v_gene: TRBV19
j_gene: TRBJ1-4

CDR3aa: CASSSFVGTGFPGANVLTF
v_gene: TRBV5-6
j_gene: TRBJ2-6

CDR3aa: CASSWGGQGATGELFF
v_gene: TRBV7-2
j_gene: TRBJ2-2

CDR3aa: CATSRPGTPIQYF
v_gene: TRBV15
j_gene: TRBJ2-4

CDR3aa: CASSQGVGTRAYEQYF
v_gene: TRBV14
j_gene: TRBJ2-7

CDR3aa: CASSVGGPYNEQFF
v_gene: TRBV9
j_gene: TRBJ2-1

CDR3aa: CASSLGEGHGGYTF
v_gene: TRBV13
j_gene: TRBJ1-2

CDR3aa: CASSERRTGVDNEQFF
v_gene: TRBV10-2
j_gene: TRBJ2-1

CDR3aa: CASSLRGGRGYNEQFF
v_gene: TRBV5-8
j_gene: TRBJ2-1

CDR3aa: CASSLDRGNEQFF
v_gene: TRBV2
j_gene: TRBJ2-1

CDR3aa: CASSLRGGNNEQFF
v_gene: TRBV6-6
j_gene: TRBJ2-1

CDR3aa: CASSGGTANYGYTF
v_gene: TRBV25-1
j_gene: TRBJ1-2

CDR3aa: CASGLNRGNYGYTF
v_gene: TRBV12-5
j_gene: TRBJ1-2

CDR3aa: CASSVGQGGTYEQYF
v_gene: TRBV2
j_gene: TRBJ2-7

CDR3aa: CASSQVSGSSYNEQFF
v_gene: TRBV4-1
j_gene: TRBJ2-1

CDR3aa: CASSEGTDNSPLHF
v_gene: TRBV6-1
j_gene: TRBJ1-6

CDR3aa: CASSLGPNTEAFF
v_gene: TRBV6-1
j_gene: TRBJ1-1

CDR3aa: CASSQDRRTEETQYF
v_gene: TRBV4-1
j_gene: TRBJ2-5

CDR3aa: CASSLYGGTNTGELFF
v_gene: TRBV7-3
j_gene: TRBJ2-2

CDR3aa: CASTPGLASEQFF
v_gene: TRBV4-2
j_gene: TRBJ2-1

CDR3aa: CATRGVRESYNEQFF
v_gene: TRBV2
j_gene: TRBJ2-1

CDR3aa: CAWSWAVPSQETQYF
v_gene: TRBV30
j_gene: TRBJ2-5

CDR3aa: CASSYVQEDQPQHF
v_gene: TRBV6-5
j_gene: TRBJ1-5

CDR3aa: CASSPRQGGNQPQHF
v_gene: TRBV6-6
j_gene: TRBJ1-5

CDR3aa: CASSLAGMATDTQYF
v_gene: TRBV18
j_gene: TRBJ2-3

CDR3aa: CASSQGVGGARTGELFF
v_gene: TRBV4-3
j_gene: TRBJ2-2

CDR3aa: CASSFEQGDTEAFF
v_gene: TRBV7-9
j_gene: TRBJ1-1

CDR3aa: CASSIGGGYEQYF
v_gene: TRBV7-9
j_gene: TRBJ2-7

CDR3aa: CASSSGLGNEQFF
v_gene: TRBV7-3
j_gene: TRBJ2-1

CDR3aa: CASSQAGATGGAAKNIQYF
v_gene: TRBV4-1
j_gene: TRBJ2-4

CDR3aa: CASSDSPRAAYEQYF
v_gene: TRBV27
j_gene: TRBJ2-7

CDR3aa: CASSVAGAGELFF
v_gene: TRBV10-2
j_gene: TRBJ2-2

CDR3aa: CASSLAGARADTQYF
v_gene: TRBV5-1
j_gene: TRBJ2-3

CDR3aa: CASKGQGQGEKLFF
v_gene: TRBV6-5
j_gene: TRBJ1-4

CDR3aa: CASSRRGSYEQYF
v_gene: TRBV27
j_gene: TRBJ2-7